The 11 T cell receptor beta chains in this list originate from one sample, sequenced in a study of early stage breast cancer tumors. Repertoires were generated with immunoSEQ multiplex PCR, while TCRdb's copy carries only in-frame clones and drops some. The sample records about 51,000 clones, around 80% being singletons. Material: blood. The source is a person in their forties with breast cancer.

The V call is TRBV9, the J call TRBJ1-4; D is perhaps TRBD1 (6 bases). The CDR3 extends over 17 amino acids. Per the germline V gene, CDR1 is SGDLS and CDR2 is YYNGEE. Trimming removed 0 bases from V and 0 bases from J, with 12 bases in between. In nucleotides, the CDR3 is TGTGCCAGCAGCGTAGAAGGCAGGGGATCAACTAATGAAAAACTGTTTTTT. This codes for CASSVEGRGSTNEKLFF.

The chain couples TRBV19 to TRBJ2-7; D is unclear. V shed 4 bases and J shed 7 bases, with 8 bases lying between them. This CDR3 contains 11 residues. The germline CDR1 and CDR2 sequences are LNHDA and SQIVND (reference sequence). CDR3 coding DNA: TGTGCCAGTAGTACCGTCGGGGAGCAGTACTTC. Its protein product is CASSTVGEQYF.

This clone was recorded a few times. The chain combines TRBV13 with TRBJ2-7, with 8 positions matching TRBD2. V shed 3 bases and J 2 bases; nucleotides not matched to a gene: 6. Germline CDR1 PRHDT, CDR2 FYEKMQ (reference sequence). This CDR3 spans 15 amino acids. The CDR3 spells CASSFQAGEAYEQYF. CDR3 bases: TGTGCCAGCAGCTTCCAAGCGGGAGAGGCCTACGAGCAGTACTTC.

V usage is TRBV19 and J usage is TRBJ2-7; 10 bases map to TRBD1. The CDR3 totals 15 residues. The J segment lost 4 bases and the V segment lost 9 bases, leaving 12 bases of the junction unmatched. Germline assignment: CDR1 LNHDA and CDR2 SQIVND (reference sequence). CDR3 nucleotides: TGTGCCAGCGCGCTTGCGGGACAGGGGAGTTACGAGCAGTACTTC. The encoded protein is CASALAGQGSYEQYF.

The rearrangement uses TRBV5-1 and TRBJ2-5; D gene unclear. Germline assignment: CDR1 SGHRS and CDR2 YFSETQ. The germline V and J ends were trimmed by 2 bases and 4 bases, with 9 bases remaining between them. This CDR3 is built from 13 residues. The CDR3 DNA reads TGCGCCAGCAGCTTTAGGGTGGGAGAGACCCAGTACTTC. This encodes CASSFRVGETQYF.

The chain carries TRBV7-2 and TRBJ2-3; 10 nucleotides match TRBD2. Germline lookup yields CDR1 SGHTA and CDR2 FQGNSA. The CDR3 loop spans 18 amino acids. Trimming at V came to 5 bases and at J to 2 bases, leaving 13 bases not matched to a gene. The CDR3 sequence: CASSPQSLAGGITDTQYF. CDR3 bases: TGTGCCAGCAGCCCACAGTCATTAGCGGGAGGAATCACAGATACGCAGTATTTT.

The chain is built from TRBV2 and TRBJ2-7; D gene unclear. Germline V gene lookup returns CDR1 SNHLY and CDR2 FYNNEI. This CDR3 is built from 11 residues. V was trimmed by 5 bases and J by 1 base, leaving 3 bases between them. Here the CDR3 DNA reads TGTGCCAGCAGTCCTTCCTACGAGCAGTACTTC. Translating it yields CASSPSYEQYF.

The table lists this clone with a few counts. The chain combines TRBV10-1 with TRBJ1-1; 8 bases agree with TRBD1. Germline lookup yields CDR1 WNHNN and CDR2 SYGVQD (reference sequence). V gave up 5 bases and J gave up 0 bases; unmatched junction bases: 5. The length of the CDR3 is 15 residues. CDR3 nucleotides: TGCGCCAGCAGTTGGGACAGGTCGATGAACACTGAAGCTTTCTTT. It is translated as CASSWDRSMNTEAFF.

The rearrangement uses TRBV9 and TRBJ2-7; D is tentatively TRBD1 or TRBD2 (7 bases each). Germline loops: CDR1 SGDLS, CDR2 YYNGEE. The CDR3 loop spans 15 amino acids. The germline V and J ends were trimmed by 3 bases and 5 bases, with 18 bases remaining between them. CDR3 loop: CASSAARGGEDEQYF. The CDR3 DNA follows: TGTGCCAGCAGCGCGGCCAGGGGGGGGGAGGACGAGCAGTACTTC.

The chain has TRBV18 and TRBJ1-1; D ambiguous. This CDR3 is built from 15 residues. The germline CDR1 and CDR2 sequences are KGHSH and LQKENI. Trimming shortened V by 0 bases and J by 1 base, and 9 bases separated the two germline ends. The CDR3 DNA reads TGTGCCAGCTCACCACCGCTCAAGGGGAACACTGAAGCTTTCTTT. As protein: CASSPPLKGNTEAFF.

The genes are TRBV6-1 and TRBJ1-2; D might be TRBD1 (5 bases). With 6 bases removed from V and 8 bases from J, the gap between germline ends came to 13 bases. This CDR3 has 12 residues. Germline V gives CDR1 MNHNS, CDR2 SASEGT. CDR3 residues: CASSREVWGYTF. CDR3 coding DNA: TGTGCCAGCAGCAGGGAGGTCTGGGGCTACACCTTC.